This is a list of T cell receptor beta chains from one sample in a study of T cell responses to AZD1222 COVID-19 vaccine. The method was immunoSEQ multiplex PCR; TCRdb's version includes in-frame clones alone and lacks a portion of them. Of over 110,000 clones listed, 90% are singletons. The sequencing here drew on peripheral blood, taken 28 days after the second AZD1222 dose. These receptors came from an adult who received the AZD1222 COVID-19 vaccine. Both conserved end residues are part of each CDR3. Fields, in order: clone size, V gene, D gene, J gene, CDR3 protein, CDR3 DNA. D genes are given only for firm matches. The size entry is marked missing in some rows and otherwise reads once, few, many or a size class.

clone size: once; V gene: TRBV9; D gene: .; J gene: TRBJ1-4; CDR3 protein: CASSPGSVEKLFF; CDR3 DNA: TGTGCCAGCAGCCCCGGGTCGGTAGAAAAACTGTTTTTT
clone size: few; V gene: TRBV11-2; D gene: .; J gene: TRBJ2-3; CDR3 protein: CASSSAGVTDTQYF; CDR3 DNA: TGTGCCAGCAGCTCAGCAGGGGTCACAGATACGCAGTATTTT
clone size: .; V gene: TRBV19; D gene: .; J gene: TRBJ2-6; CDR3 protein: CASIRESASSLVSGANVLTF; CDR3 DNA: TGTGCCAGTATCCGCGAGTCAGCATCCAGTTTGGTCTCTGGGGCCAACGTCCTGACTTTC
clone size: .; V gene: TRBV6-6; D gene: .; J gene: TRBJ1-1; CDR3 protein: CASSLYSLGRNYRGGEAFF; CDR3 DNA: TGTGCCAGCAGTCTTTACTCCCTGGGACGGAATTATCGCGGGGGTGAAGCTTTCTTT
clone size: .; V gene: TRBV7-9; D gene: TRBD1; J gene: TRBJ1-1; CDR3 protein: CASSQGQLEAFF; CDR3 DNA: TGTGCCAGCAGCCAGGGACAGCTTGAAGCTTTCTTT
clone size: .; V gene: TRBV6-5; D gene: TRBD2; J gene: TRBJ2-2; CDR3 protein: CASSSKAGAGELFF; CDR3 DNA: TGTGCCAGCAGTTCAAAAGCGGGAGCTGGGGAGCTGTTTTTT
clone size: .; V gene: TRBV18; D gene: TRBD2; J gene: TRBJ2-5; CDR3 protein: CASSPGLAGNGETQYF; CDR3 DNA: TGTGCCAGCTCACCGGGACTAGCGGGTAATGGAGAGACCCAGTACTTC
clone size: .; V gene: TRBV10-3; D gene: TRBD1; J gene: TRBJ1-6; CDR3 protein: CATRWGTGVNNSPLHF; CDR3 DNA: TGTGCCACCCGGTGGGGGACAGGGGTAAATAATTCACCCCTCCACTTT
clone size: .; V gene: TRBV10-3; D gene: .; J gene: TRBJ1-2; CDR3 protein: CAISETVSYGYTF; CDR3 DNA: TGTGCCATCAGTGAGACCGTTAGCTATGGCTACACCTTC
clone size: .; V gene: TRBV9; D gene: TRBD2; J gene: TRBJ2-2; CDR3 protein: CASSATGGETGELFF; CDR3 DNA: TGTGCCAGCAGCGCCACGGGGGGAGAAACCGGGGAGCTGTTTTTT
clone size: .; V gene: TRBV9; D gene: TRBD2; J gene: TRBJ2-2; CDR3 protein: CASTPAGGLGGELFF; CDR3 DNA: TGTGCCAGCACACCAGCGGGGGGGCTAGGCGGGGAGCTGTTTTTT
clone size: once; V gene: TRBV3-1/TRBV3-2; D gene: TRBD1; J gene: TRBJ1-1; CDR3 protein: CASSQGQGGTEAFF; CDR3 DNA: TGTGCCAGCAGCCAGGGACAGGGGGGCACTGAAGCTTTCTTT
clone size: .; V gene: TRBV28; D gene: .; J gene: TRBJ2-7; CDR3 protein: CASRGAGLSYEQYF; CDR3 DNA: TGTGCCAGCAGAGGGGCAGGGCTGTCCTACGAGCAGTACTTC
clone size: once; V gene: TRBV28; D gene: .; J gene: TRBJ1-4; CDR3 protein: CASSRQAYNEKLFF; CDR3 DNA: TGTGCCAGCAGTCGACAGGCGTATAATGAAAAACTGTTTTTT
clone size: .; V gene: TRBV19; D gene: .; J gene: TRBJ2-3; CDR3 protein: CASTSGQGWDTQYF; CDR3 DNA: .
clone size: .; V gene: TRBV9; D gene: .; J gene: TRBJ1-1; CDR3 protein: CASSVAVNTEAFF; CDR3 DNA: TGTGCCAGCAGCGTAGCTGTGAACACTGAAGCTTTCTTT
clone size: .; V gene: TRBV7-9; D gene: .; J gene: TRBJ2-7; CDR3 protein: CASSLAAVYEQYF; CDR3 DNA: TGTGCCAGCAGCTTAGCGGCAGTATACGAGCAGTACTTC
clone size: .; V gene: TRBV10-3; D gene: TRBD2; J gene: TRBJ2-3; CDR3 protein: CAIRDLAGERLDTQYF; CDR3 DNA: TGTGCCATCAGAGACCTAGCGGGGGAGCGGTTGGATACGCAGTATTTT
clone size: once; V gene: TRBV28; D gene: .; J gene: TRBJ2-3; CDR3 protein: CASYGGTSATDTQYF; CDR3 DNA: TGTGCCAGCTATGGGGGGACCAGCGCCACAGATACGCAGTATTTT
clone size: once; V gene: TRBV20-1; D gene: .; J gene: TRBJ1-6; CDR3 protein: CSASRRSGLNSPLHF; CDR3 DNA: TGCAGTGCTAGTCGGCGGTCAGGGCTAAATTCACCCCTCCACTTT
clone size: .; V gene: TRBV6-1; D gene: .; J gene: TRBJ1-4; CDR3 protein: CASSEAGIWEKLFF; CDR3 DNA: TGTGCCAGCAGTGAAGCAGGGATTTGGGAAAAACTGTTTTTT
clone size: .; V gene: TRBV9; D gene: .; J gene: TRBJ2-2; CDR3 protein: CASSVLSGETNTGELFF; CDR3 DNA: TGTGCCAGCAGCGTATTATCAGGGGAGACGAACACCGGGGAGCTGTTTTTT
clone size: .; V gene: TRBV5-6; D gene: .; J gene: TRBJ2-3; CDR3 protein: CASSRFENTQYF; CDR3 DNA: TGTGCCAGCAGCCGTTTTGAAAATACGCAGTATTTT
clone size: once; V gene: TRBV4-2; D gene: .; J gene: TRBJ2-2; CDR3 protein: CASSPHSSAGELFF; CDR3 DNA: TGTGCCAGCAGCCCCCATTCTAGCGCCGGGGAGCTGTTTTTT
clone size: .; V gene: TRBV28; D gene: .; J gene: TRBJ1-2; CDR3 protein: CASNSGPHYGYTF; CDR3 DNA: TGTGCCAGCAATAGTGGGCCTCACTATGGCTACACCTTC
clone size: .; V gene: TRBV5-8; D gene: .; J gene: TRBJ2-7; CDR3 protein: CASSLRTVFGQYF; CDR3 DNA: TGTGCCAGCAGCCTCCGGACGGTTTTTGGGCAGTACTTC
clone size: .; V gene: TRBV19; D gene: TRBD2; J gene: TRBJ2-6; CDR3 protein: CASSSGGSLRPSSGANVLTF; CDR3 DNA: TGTGCCAGTAGTTCGGGGGGATCCTTAAGGCCCTCCTCTGGGGCCAACGTCCTGACTTTC
clone size: .; V gene: TRBV29-1; D gene: .; J gene: TRBJ2-1; CDR3 protein: CSVESGTAQFF; CDR3 DNA: TGCAGCGTCGAGTCGGGAACGGCGCAGTTCTTC
clone size: few; V gene: TRBV5-6; D gene: TRBD2; J gene: TRBJ2-7; CDR3 protein: CASSLGQVAGVGEQYF; CDR3 DNA: TGTGCCAGCAGCTTGGGACAAGTAGCGGGAGTGGGCGAGCAGTACTTC
clone size: .; V gene: TRBV24-1; D gene: .; J gene: TRBJ1-3; CDR3 protein: CATSDASSSGNTIYF; CDR3 DNA: TGTGCCACCAGTGATGCGTCGAGCTCTGGAAACACCATATATTTT
clone size: few; V gene: TRBV7-9; D gene: .; J gene: TRBJ1-1; CDR3 protein: CASSLQPGPMNTEAFF; CDR3 DNA: TGTGCCAGCAGCCTCCAGCCGGGACCAATGAACACTGAAGCTTTCTTT
clone size: .; V gene: TRBV9; D gene: .; J gene: TRBJ2-3; CDR3 protein: CASSVRDSTDTQYF; CDR3 DNA: TGTGCCAGCAGCGTGCGGGACAGCACAGATACGCAGTATTTT
clone size: .; V gene: TRBV19; D gene: .; J gene: TRBJ1-1; CDR3 protein: CASSMYAGSTEAFF; CDR3 DNA: TGTGCCAGTAGTATGTACGCAGGGAGCACTGAAGCTTTCTTT
clone size: .; V gene: TRBV6-5; D gene: .; J gene: TRBJ1-4; CDR3 protein: CASSSGEANEKLFF; CDR3 DNA: TGTGCCAGCAGCTCCGGGGAGGCTAATGAAAAACTGTTTTTT
clone size: .; V gene: TRBV29-1; D gene: .; J gene: TRBJ1-1; CDR3 protein: CSVAGSAEAFF; CDR3 DNA: TGCAGCGTTGCCGGGAGCGCTGAAGCTTTCTTT
clone size: .; V gene: TRBV10-3; D gene: TRBD2; J gene: TRBJ2-5; CDR3 protein: CAIGNPGLAGETQYF; CDR3 DNA: TGTGCCATCGGAAACCCGGGACTAGCAGGAGAGACCCAGTACTTC
clone size: .; V gene: TRBV6-6; D gene: .; J gene: TRBJ2-5; CDR3 protein: CASSYGGSETQYF; CDR3 DNA: TGTGCCAGCAGTTACGGAGGGTCGGAGACCCAGTACTTC
clone size: .; V gene: TRBV19; D gene: .; J gene: TRBJ2-7; CDR3 protein: CATQRTRNSYEQYF; CDR3 DNA: TGTGCCACCCAAAGGACTCGAAACTCCTACGAGCAGTACTTC
clone size: .; V gene: TRBV19; D gene: .; J gene: TRBJ1-1; CDR3 protein: CASSTTGLNTEAFF; CDR3 DNA: TGTGCCAGTAGTACAACAGGATTGAACACTGAAGCTTTCTTT
clone size: .; V gene: TRBV19; D gene: TRBD1; J gene: TRBJ1-2; CDR3 protein: CASSRDRSRLNYGYTF; CDR3 DNA: TGTGCCAGTAGTAGGGACAGAAGCCGACTCAACTATGGCTACACCTTC
clone size: .; V gene: TRBV2; D gene: .; J gene: TRBJ2-3; CDR3 protein: CASSSLNTQYF; CDR3 DNA: TGTGCCAGCAGTTCCCTGAATACGCAGTATTTT
clone size: .; V gene: TRBV28; D gene: TRBD2; J gene: TRBJ2-1; CDR3 protein: CASLGLANYNEQFF; CDR3 DNA: TGTGCCAGCCTGGGACTAGCGAACTACAATGAGCAGTTCTTC
clone size: .; V gene: TRBV28; D gene: .; J gene: TRBJ2-3; CDR3 protein: CASSQGRPQIPYF; CDR3 DNA: TGTGCCAGCAGCCAGGGACGTCCCCAGATTCCGTATTTT
clone size: once; V gene: TRBV6-6; D gene: TRBD2; J gene: TRBJ2-3; CDR3 protein: CASKPGLAGEDTQYF; CDR3 DNA: TGTGCCAGCAAGCCGGGACTAGCGGGGGAGGATACGCAGTATTTT
clone size: .; V gene: TRBV19; D gene: TRBD2; J gene: TRBJ2-1; CDR3 protein: CASSWTSGGQQEQFF; CDR3 DNA: TGTGCCAGTAGTTGGACTAGCGGGGGTCAGCAGGAGCAGTTCTTC
clone size: .; V gene: TRBV3-1/TRBV3-2; D gene: .; J gene: TRBJ1-3; CDR3 protein: CASSQGGQSFSGNTIYF; CDR3 DNA: TGTGCCAGCAGCCAGGGGGGGCAGTCCTTCTCTGGAAACACCATATATTTT
clone size: .; V gene: TRBV3-1/TRBV3-2; D gene: TRBD1; J gene: TRBJ1-5; CDR3 protein: CASSPDRGNQPQHF; CDR3 DNA: TGTGCCAGCAGCCCGGACAGGGGGAATCAGCCCCAGCATTTT
clone size: .; V gene: TRBV7-7; D gene: TRBD2; J gene: TRBJ2-5; CDR3 protein: CASSLETSGKETQYF; CDR3 DNA: TGTGCTAGCAGCTTAGAAACTAGCGGGAAAGAGACCCAGTACTTC
clone size: once; V gene: TRBV25-1; D gene: .; J gene: TRBJ2-7; CDR3 protein: CASSESGQSYEQYF; CDR3 DNA: TGTGCCAGCAGTGAATCGGGGCAGTCCTACGAGCAGTACTTC
clone size: .; V gene: TRBV5-4; D gene: TRBD2; J gene: TRBJ2-2; CDR3 protein: CASSLRASGRAGSTGELFF; CDR3 DNA: TGTGCCAGCAGCTTGAGGGCTAGCGGGAGGGCTGGGAGTACCGGGGAGCTGTTTTTT
clone size: .; V gene: TRBV7-9; D gene: .; J gene: TRBJ1-4; CDR3 protein: CASSLSGAVEKLFF; CDR3 DNA: TGTGCCAGCAGCTTATCAGGGGCGGTGGAAAAACTGTTTTTT